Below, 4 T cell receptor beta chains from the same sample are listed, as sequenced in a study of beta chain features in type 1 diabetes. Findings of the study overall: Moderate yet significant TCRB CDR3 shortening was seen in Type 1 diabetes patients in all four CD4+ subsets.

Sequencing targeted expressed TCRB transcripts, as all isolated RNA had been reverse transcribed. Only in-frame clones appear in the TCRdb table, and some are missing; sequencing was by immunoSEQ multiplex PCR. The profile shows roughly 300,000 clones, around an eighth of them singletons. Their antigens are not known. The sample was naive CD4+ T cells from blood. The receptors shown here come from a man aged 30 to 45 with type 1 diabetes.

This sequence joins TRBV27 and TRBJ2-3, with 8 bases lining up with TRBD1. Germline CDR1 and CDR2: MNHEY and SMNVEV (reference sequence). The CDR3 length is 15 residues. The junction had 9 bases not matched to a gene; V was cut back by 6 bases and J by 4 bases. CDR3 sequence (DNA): TGTGCCAGCAGCCGGACAGGGCCATTGGCAGATACGCAGTATTTT. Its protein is CASSRTGPLADTQYF.

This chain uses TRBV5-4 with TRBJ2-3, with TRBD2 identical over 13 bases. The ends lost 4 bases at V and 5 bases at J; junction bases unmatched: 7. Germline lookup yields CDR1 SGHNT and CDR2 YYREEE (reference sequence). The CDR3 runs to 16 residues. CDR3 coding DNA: TGTGCCAGCAGCCAAGGACTAGCGGGAGTGGAAGATACGCAGTATTTT. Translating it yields CASSQGLAGVEDTQYF.

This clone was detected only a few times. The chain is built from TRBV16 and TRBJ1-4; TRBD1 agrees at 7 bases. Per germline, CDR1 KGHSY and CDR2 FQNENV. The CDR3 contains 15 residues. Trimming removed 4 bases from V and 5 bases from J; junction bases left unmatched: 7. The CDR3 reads CASSPGSRGNEKLFF. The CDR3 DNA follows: TGTGCCAGCAGCCCCGGCTCCAGGGGGAATGAAAAACTGTTTTTT.

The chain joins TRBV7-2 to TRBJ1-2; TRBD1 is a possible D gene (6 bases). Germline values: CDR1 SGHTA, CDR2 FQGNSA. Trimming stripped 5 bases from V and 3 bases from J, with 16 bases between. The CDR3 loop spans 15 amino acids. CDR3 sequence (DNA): TGTGCCAGCAGCCAAGCCTCAGGGGATTACTATGGCTACACCTTC. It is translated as CASSQASGDYYGYTF.